This T cell receptor (beta chain) came from a study of T-cell reconstitution after alpha-beta-depleted transplantation in children. There are a few counts of this clonotype. It was with unique molecular identifiers that the TCRbeta library was prepared. TCRdb re-called the PCR reads through MiXCR, storing one row per CDR3 protein. This table has a few hundred thousand distinct CDR3 sequences, 18% appearing once. This CDR3 contains 15 residues. Germline V gives CDR1 SGHRS, CDR2 YFSETQ. Trimming shortened V by 0 bases and J by 3 bases, and 13 bases separated the two germline ends. The TCR was taken from a human donor who donated a stem cell graft to a child with acute lymphoblastic leukemia. The chain has TRBV5-1 and TRBJ2-7; either TRBD1 or TRBD2 may fit D (5 bases each). Sequencing used PBMCs from the stem cell graft donor, obtained from the stem cell graft. The CDR3 spells CASSLDTGGRYEQYF. The CDR3 DNA reads TGCGCCAGCAGCTTGGATACAGGCGGGCGCTACGAGCAGTACTTC.